Included here is one T cell receptor (beta chain) sequence, with context. Some clones are missing from TCRdb's copy, which holds only in-frame ones; the method was immunoSEQ multiplex PCR. The sample includes more than 65,000 clones, approximately 97% of them seen just once. This record belongs to a study of technical replicates of blood from a handful of donors. CDR1 is GTSNPN and CDR2 is SVGIG in the germline V gene (reference sequence). This CDR3 contains 11 residues. The sequence was collected from a human donor in good health. The sample comprised T cells isolated from PBMCs. V gene TRBV30 combines with J gene TRBJ2-5, with D possibly being TRBD2 (6 bases). The CDR3 here is CAYGTPSTQYF. The CDR3, as DNA: TGTGCATATGGGACTCCCTCGACCCAGTACTTC.